This is a list of T cell receptor beta chains from one sample in a study of blood T cell repertoires in COVID-19. Method: immunoSEQ multiplex PCR; TCRdb's copy keeps in-frame clones and lacks some. The sample holds roughly 110,000 clones; 71% are singletons and the top ten take approximately 0.9%. The sequenced sample consisted of peripheral blood. The origin of the receptors is a human donor with acute or convalescent COVID-19. The donor label of this sample is uncertain. The CDR3 runs from the conserved cysteine through the conserved F or W. D genes are given only for firm matches.

d_call v_call cdr3_aa
NA TRBV5-1 CASSLGALIHTLTGELFF
TRBD1 TRBV5-1 CASSSGTATGYTF
NA TRBV18 CASSYVGRDQPQHF
NA TRBV28 CASSFDPLGRRFF
NA TRBV27 CASSPYMTGSNEKLFF
NA TRBV9 CASSRTGPRGTDTQYF
NA TRBV6-5 CASSFVSSYNSPLHF
TRBD2 TRBV25-1 CASKASGGYEQYF
NA TRBV11-1 CASSLVLRTEAFF
NA TRBV5-1 CASSLAGGDQETQYF
NA TRBV11-2 CASSPNRSPYNEQFF
TRBD1 TRBV14 CASSYDRGLVETQYF
NA TRBV24-1 CATSDFRGRSGELFF
NA TRBV15 CATSRENPSWEKLFF
TRBD1 TRBV19 CASTNPATGTPGANVLTF
NA TRBV4-1 CASSQERQGKQPQHF
NA TRBV7-6 CASSTSSVGSLNTGELFF
TRBD1 TRBV7-8 CASSPSRGQNIQYF
NA TRBV5-6 CASSLGRYEQYF
TRBD2 TRBV15 CATSRDNGGGETQYF
TRBD2 TRBV2 CASRKLAGGSNEQFF
TRBD1 TRBV28 CASSETGTGVHQPQHF
NA TRBV21-1 CLAGGPDEQFF
NA TRBV10-3 CAIKAGENTEAFF
TRBD1 TRBV30 CAWSVKTGGIHNEQFF
TRBD2 TRBV7-2 CASSLELAVYEQYF
NA TRBV27 CASSSLQGRSNTEAFF
NA TRBV10-2 CASSVATYEQYF
NA TRBV5-4 CASNQIASPPLLRVTEQYF
NA TRBV2 CASRSGGNTIYF
TRBD1 TRBV2 CASRMSGQPYGYTF
NA TRBV5-3 CARSWFPDSRSSYNEQFF
TRBD1 TRBV24-1 CATSDAPGQGWETQYF
TRBD1 TRBV10-3 CAISESGTDNQPQHF
NA TRBV6-5 CASIPGVSTGELFF
TRBD1 TRBV6-5 CASASQGGSNYGYTF
NA TRBV5-1 CASSRQTQSSYNSPLHF
TRBD1 TRBV5-5 CASSSGTGTSFYEQYF
TRBD1 TRBV7-9 CASTRPWTGDTGELFF
TRBD2 TRBV23-1 CASSQSGLAPNTGELFF
NA TRBV7-9 CASSLAMRNNSPLHF
NA TRBV12-3/TRBV12-4 CASTRFDSTEAFF
TRBD1 TRBV18 CASSPLDRGNEQFF
NA TRBV18 CASSPTGYGETQYF
NA TRBV10-2 CASSGVNTGELFF
NA TRBV6-5 CASTDWSYNSPLHF
NA TRBV6-5 CASSRPGVETQYF
NA TRBV2 CASSDGGWRGNEQFF
NA TRBV11-2 CASSRQPGQPQHF
NA TRBV6-1 CASSETETYEQYF
TRBD1 TRBV18 CASSPGQNQPQHF
NA TRBV4-1 CASSQGSGGLKETQYF
TRBD2 TRBV7-8 CASSLRPAGVHETQYF
TRBD1 TRBV6-6 CASRRDREGDTQYF
TRBD1 TRBV5-6 CASSGYRGTEAFF
TRBD1 TRBV30 CAWRWDRSYNEQFF
NA TRBV6-5 CASSFTGSYGYTF
NA TRBV5-1 CASSGRGRNEQFF
TRBD1 TRBV6-5 CASSTGTGGGYTF